The 29 T cell receptor beta chains reported below all come from one sample, sequenced in a study of vaccination and CD4 T cells after COVID-19. The treatment was: 10-day PBMC culture with coronavirus spike peptide pools or control peptides (ViraFEST assay). What these receptors recognize is not known. Once obtained from cultured CD4+ T cells, the DNA was sequenced using the Oncomine TCR Beta short-read assay. TCRdb itself ran the PCR reads through MiXCR, one entry per CDR3 protein. The data show some 20,000 distinct CDR3 sequences, about 42% seen once. The sequencing here drew on CD4+ T cells from blood, cultured in vitro, taken before SARS-CoV-2 vaccination. The origin of the receptors is a human donor who had recovered from COVID-19.

The chain employs TRBV6-1 and TRBJ1-5; D gene uncertain. The CDR3 has 16 amino acids. The ends were cut back, 2 bases at V and 3 bases at J, with 14 bases in the middle. Germline lookup yields CDR1 MNHNS and CDR2 SASEGT. This CDR3 is CASSEPPGSHNQPQHF. The CDR3 nucleotides are TGTGCCAGCAGTGAACCCCCGGGATCCCACAATCAGCCCCAGCATTTT.

The chain has TRBV27 and TRBJ1-5; maybe TRBD1 (5 bases). This CDR3 spans 15 amino acids. V was clipped by 5 bases and J by 0 bases, with 11 bases between them. Per germline, CDR1 MNHEY and CDR2 SMNVEV (reference sequence). The CDR3 reads CASSGGPHSNQPQHF. The CDR3 coding sequence is TGTGCCAGCAGTGGGGGACCCCATAGCAATCAGCCCCAGCATTTT.

V usage is TRBV19 and J usage is TRBJ1-1; TRBD1 might be the D (6 bases). Germline values: CDR1 LNHDA, CDR2 SQIVND (reference sequence). The CDR3 runs to 13 residues. The V gene lost 4 bases and the J gene lost 1 base, with 7 bases spanning the gap. The CDR3 DNA reads as TGTGCCAGTAGTACGACAGGGAACACTGAAGCTTTCTTT. Its translation is CASSTTGNTEAFF. The complete variable domain, with remaining parts taken from reference TRBV19 and TRBJ1-1, reads DGGITQSPKYLFRKEGQNVTLSCEQNLNHDAMYWYRQDPGQGLRLIYYSQIVNDFQKGDIAEGYSVSREKKESFPLTVTSAQKNPTAFYLCASSTTGNTEAFFGQGTRLTVV.

The chain couples TRBV20-1 to TRBJ2-1; no definite D call. V lost 2 bases and J lost 5, with 1 base in between. CDR1 is DFQATT and CDR2 is SNEGSKA in the germline V gene (reference sequence). CDR3 length equals 10 residues. CDR3 DNA: TGCAGTGCTAGAAACAATGAGCAGTTCTTC. It translates to CSARNNEQFF.

The CDR3 loop reads CASKTVPSYEQYF. The CDR3 bases are TGTGCCAGTAAGACAGTCCCCTCCTACGAGCAGTACTTC. The chain is built from TRBV6-2 or TRBV6-3 and TRBJ2-7; possible D gene TRBD1, 5 bases. The germline V gene has CDR1 MNHEY and CDR2 SVGEGT. Trimming took off 9 bases at V and 0 bases at J, with 12 bases between the two ends. CDR3 length equals 13 residues.

This chain links TRBV7-3 with TRBJ1-1, with D perhaps matching TRBD1 (5 bases). Germline values: CDR1 SGHTA, CDR2 FQGTGA. The CDR3 totals 16 residues. With 5 bases removed from V and 1 base from J, the gap between germline ends came to 17 bases. This chain's CDR3 is CASSDTGGGRNTEAFF. The CDR3 DNA follows: TGTGCCAGCAGCGACACCGGGGGGGGGAGGAACACTGAAGCTTTCTTT. The complete variable domain, with remaining parts taken from reference TRBV7-3 and TRBJ1-1, reads GAGVSQTPSNKVTEKGKYVELRCDPISGHTALYWYRQSLGQGPEFLIYFQGTGAADDSGLPNDRFFAVRPEGSVSTLKIQRTERGDSAVYLCASSDTGGGRNTEAFFGQGTRLTVV.

V is TRBV6-1 and J is TRBJ2-3; D is possibly TRBD2 (6 bases). V was shortened by 8 bases and J by 0 bases, with 15 bases between the two germline ends. Germline lookup yields CDR1 MNHNS and CDR2 SASEGT. This CDR3 comprises 15 residues. The CDR3 nucleotides are TGTGCCAGCGACCAGTCAGCGGGTAGCACAGATACGCAGTATTTT. This codes for CASDQSAGSTDTQYF.

This clonotype was seen only a few times. This chain connects TRBV15 to TRBJ1-3; D gene uncertain. V was cut by 0 bases and J by 0 bases, with 6 bases left in between. The germline V gene has CDR1 LNHNV and CDR2 YYDKDF (reference sequence). The CDR3 extends over 15 amino acids. CDR3 amino acids: CATSRDDYSGNTIYF. CDR3 DNA sequence: TGTGCCACCAGCAGAGATGACTACTCTGGAAACACCATATATTTT.

The gene calls are TRBV27 and TRBJ1-1, with 9 bases identical to TRBD1. The CDR3 totals 15 residues. Germline-derived CDR1 and CDR2 are MNHEY and SMNVEV (reference sequence). V gave up 7 bases and J gave up 2 bases; unmatched junction bases: 8. CDR3 DNA sequence: TGTGCCAGCACGCGAAGGGGACAGGGTAACACTGAAGCTTTCTTT. It encodes CASTRRGQGNTEAFF.

This clonotype was observed a few times. The chain employs TRBV20-1 and TRBJ2-3; D is unresolved. The CDR3 contains 14 residues. V shed 0 bases and J shed 4 bases, with 11 bases lying between them. Germline CDR1 reads DFQATT; CDR2 reads SNEGSKA (reference sequence). CDR3 residues: CSARDLNRADTQYF. As DNA, the CDR3 is TGCAGTGCTAGAGATCTAAATCGCGCAGATACGCAGTATTTT.

Concerning this clonotype itself: A junction end diverges from the germline sequence, so it may reflect a read error. This chain connects TRBV4-1 to TRBJ2-7; 16 bases map to TRBD2. Germline V gene lookup returns CDR1 MGHRA and CDR2 YSYEKL. The CDR3 has 15 residues. Written as DNA, the CDR3 is TGCGCCAGCAGCCGATCCGGGACTAGCGGGAGGGCTTTCGTCTTC. Encoded protein: CASSRSGTSGRAFVF.

This rearrangement joins TRBV28 to TRBJ1-1; D possibly corresponds to TRBD1 (5 bases). Germline CDR1 reads MDHEN; CDR2 reads SYDVKM. V lost 6 bases to trimming and J lost 4 bases, with 15 bases between them. The CDR3 contains 14 residues. This CDR3 reads CASSYSGGSTEAFF. CDR3 coding DNA: TGTGCCAGCAGCTACTCGGGGGGTTCCACTGAAGCTTTCTTT.

This chain uses TRBV20-1 with TRBJ1-5, with D possibly being TRBD1 (5 bases). Germline values: CDR1 DFQATT, CDR2 SNEGSKA (reference sequence). With 5 bases removed from V and 7 bases from J, the gap between germline ends came to 24 bases. The CDR3 is made up of 16 amino acids. CDR3 region: CSAGGGTDSWKQPQHF. The CDR3 DNA is TGCAGTGCTGGGGGTGGAACGGACTCTTGGAAGCAGCCCCAGCATTTT.

This rearrangement joins TRBV5-4 to TRBJ1-1, with 7 bases fitting TRBD1. J gave up 6 bases and V 1 base, and 3 bases lay outside the gene matches. CDR3 length equals 13 residues. Germline-derived CDR1 and CDR2 are SGHNT and YYREEE (reference sequence). CDR3 residues: CASSLSTGAEAFF. CDR3 in DNA: TGTGCCAGCAGCTTGTCTACAGGGGCTGAAGCTTTCTTT.

The rearrangement joins TRBV20-1 to TRBJ1-1, with D unclear. There are 14 residues in the CDR3. CDR1 is DFQATT, CDR2 SNEGSKA, per germline (reference sequence). Trimming cost V 3 bases and J 5 bases, with 16 bases left between them. For the CDR3, the DNA is TGCAGTGCTAGCCAGGTTGGCCTGAGGACTGAAGCTTTCTTT. Translating it yields CSASQVGLRTEAFF.

This clonotype was seen more than once but under ten times. This chain connects TRBV7-2 to TRBJ2-2; 7 nucleotides align to TRBD2. Germline V gene lookup returns CDR1 SGHTA and CDR2 FQGNSA. The CDR3 runs 17 residues. The V segment lost 1 base and the J segment 0 bases; nucleotides outside the gene matches: 5. The CDR3 is CASSLVQLAANTGELFF. CDR3 nucleotide sequence: TGTGCCAGCAGCTTAGTACAGCTAGCGGCGAACACCGGGGAGCTGTTTTTT.

Only a few counts were recorded for this clonotype. The chain joins TRBV6-2 or TRBV6-3 to TRBJ1-1; D gene uncertain. CDR3 length equals 14 residues. Trimming removed 3 bases from V and 6 bases from J, with 14 bases in between. CDR1 MNHEY and CDR2 SVGEGT come from the germline V gene. The CDR3 is CASSYYRGWAEAFF. As DNA, the CDR3 is TGTGCCAGCAGTTATTACCGTGGTTGGGCTGAAGCTTTCTTT.

This chain uses TRBV6-5 with TRBJ2-7, with 10 bases matching TRBD2. V gave up 0 bases and J gave up 3 bases; unmatched junction bases: 2. CDR1 MNHEY and CDR2 SVGAGI come from the germline V gene. CDR3 size: 15 residues. This chain's CDR3 is CASSYSAGGLYEQYF. DNA of the CDR3: TGTGCCAGCAGTTACTCAGCGGGAGGGCTCTACGAGCAGTACTTC.

This clonotype was seen only a few times. The V call is TRBV20-1, the J call TRBJ2-7, with TRBD2 as a possible D gene (6 bases). Germline V CDR1 and CDR2: DFQATT, SNEGSKA (reference sequence). The length of the CDR3 is 13 residues. Trimming pared 6 bases from V and 5 bases from J, leaving 17 bases between. CDR3 bases: TGCAGTGCAGGGACTTCTGTTGGGGACGAGCAGTACTTC. Translating gives CSAGTSVGDEQYF.

This clonotype was seen a handful of times. The gene calls are TRBV11-3 and TRBJ2-3; D may match TRBD1 or TRBD2 (6 bases each). The CDR3 runs 15 residues. With 2 bases removed from V and 1 base from J, the gap between germline ends came to 10 bases. The germline V gene encodes CDR1 SGHNT and CDR2 YENEEA. The chain's CDR3 is CASSLHREGTDTQYF. The CDR3 DNA is TGTGCCAGCAGCTTACACAGGGAGGGCACAGATACGCAGTATTTT.

The chain links TRBV7-2 to TRBJ2-7; 9 nucleotides match TRBD2. The germline CDR1 and CDR2 sequences are SGHTA and FQGNSA. This CDR3 comprises 17 residues. V lost 1 base, J lost 4 bases, and 11 bases stayed unmatched. The CDR3 here is CASSLETSGVVWYEQYF. The CDR3, as DNA: TGTGCCAGCAGCTTAGAGACTAGCGGTGTGGTTTGGTACGAGCAGTACTTC. Supplemented by reference TRBV7-2 and TRBJ2-7, the full variable domain reads GAGVSQSPSNKVTEKGKDVELRCDPISGHTALYWYRQSLGQGLEFLIYFQGNSAPDKSGLPSDRFSAERTGGSVSTLTIQRTQQEDSAVYLCASSLETSGVVWYEQYFGPGTRLTVT.

The V and J genes are TRBV7-2 and TRBJ2-3, with a tentative D call TRBD1 (5 bases). The CDR3 has 15 residues. Germline V CDR1 and CDR2: SGHTA, FQGNSA. Trimming cost V 0 bases and J 0 bases, with 7 bases left between them. CDR3 sequence: CASSLAGHSTDTQYF. CDR3 nucleotides: TGTGCCAGCAGCTTAGCGGGGCACAGCACAGATACGCAGTATTTT. Based on the CDR3 plus reference TRBV7-2 and TRBJ2-3, the full variable domain is GAGVSQSPSNKVTEKGKDVELRCDPISGHTALYWYRQSLGQGLEFLIYFQGNSAPDKSGLPSDRFSAERTGGSVSTLTIQRTQQEDSAVYLCASSLAGHSTDTQYFGPGTRLTVL.

This clonotype was seen a few times. V and J are TRBV20-1 and TRBJ2-5, with TRBD1 identical over 7 bases. From germline, CDR1 is DFQATT and CDR2 SNEGSKA (reference sequence). V lost 5 bases and J lost 3; bases outside the gene matches: 6. There are 13 residues in the CDR3. CDR3 loop: CSAEFTGEETQYF. CDR3 sequence (DNA): TGCAGTGCTGAATTTACAGGGGAAGAGACCCAGTACTTC.

This clonotype occurred a few times. The chain has TRBV7-9 and TRBJ2-7, with 14 bases aligning to TRBD2. The V segment lost 1 base and the J segment 4 bases; nucleotides outside the gene matches: 9. Germline CDR1 and CDR2: SEHNR and FQNEAQ (reference sequence). The CDR3 has 18 amino acids. The CDR3 loop is CASSLDLSGLAGGYEQYF. The CDR3 DNA reads TGTGCCAGCAGCTTAGATCTTTCCGGACTAGCGGGAGGATACGAGCAGTACTTC.

V gene TRBV20-1 combines with J gene TRBJ1-1; no clear D. The CDR3 runs 15 residues. Germline V gene data show CDR1 as DFQATT and CDR2 as SNEGSKA (reference sequence). Trimming left V 5 bases short and J 0 bases short, with 16 bases between. CDR3 region: CSAPRSQLLNTEAFF. In DNA form, the CDR3 reads TGCAGTGCTCCACGTTCGCAGCTCCTGAACACTGAAGCTTTCTTT.

This clonotype is classed as medium-sized. The V gene is TRBV11-3, the J gene TRBJ2-7; D gene uncertain. Germline V gene lookup returns CDR1 SGHNT and CDR2 YENEEA. With 0 bases removed from V and 1 base from J, the gap between germline ends came to 7 bases. CDR3 size: 14 residues. This chain's CDR3 is CASSLEPRSYEQYF. The CDR3 DNA follows: TGTGCCAGCAGCTTAGAACCGCGTTCCTACGAGCAGTACTTC. Together with reference TRBV11-3 and TRBJ2-7, the CDR3 gives the full variable domain: EAGVVQSPRYKIIEKKQPVAFWCNPISGHNTLYWYLQNLGQGPELLIRYENEEAVDDSQLPKDRFSAERLKGVDSTLKIQPAELGDSAVYLCASSLEPRSYEQYFGPGTRLTVT.

This clonotype appeared a few times. The chain joins TRBV2 to TRBJ2-7, with 9 bases fitting TRBD1. J gave up 7 bases and V 6 bases, and 4 bases lay outside the gene matches. The length of the CDR3 is 12 residues. Germline CDR1 and CDR2: SNHLY and FYNNEI. The CDR3 reads CASSTGGGEQYF. CDR3 bases: TGTGCCAGCAGCACAGGGGGCGGTGAGCAGTACTTC.

This clonotype was picked up a small number of times. The rearrangement links TRBV20-1 to TRBJ1-2; D gene ambiguous. V gave up 5 bases and J gave up 5 bases, with 12 bases separating them. The CDR3 is 12 residues long. CDR1 DFQATT and CDR2 SNEGSKA come from the germline V gene (reference sequence). The CDR3 sequence: CSAVRTEYGYTF. CDR3 DNA sequence: TGCAGTGCTGTACGAACCGAATATGGCTACACCTTC.

The chain has TRBV20-1 and TRBJ2-7; D uncertain. There are 14 residues in the CDR3. Trimming left V 2 bases short and J 4 bases short, with 15 bases between. Germline CDR1 and CDR2: DFQATT and SNEGSKA (reference sequence). The CDR3 protein is CSARSSDGAYEQYF. In nucleotides, the CDR3 is TGCAGTGCTAGATCCTCGGACGGCGCATACGAGCAGTACTTC.